The T cell receptor beta chain under discussion was sequenced for a study of blood T cell repertoires in COVID-19 (TCRdb year 2020). Background on the whole study: Collaborator samples came from the United States, Italy and Spain and covered acute and convalescent phases of COVID-19. The prospective study material was composed of cDNA or gDNA derived from T cells, B-cell-depleted T cells, or PBMCs. Deeply sampled blood TCRbeta repertoires from subjects exposed to, actively infected with, or recovered from COVID-19 were included in the dataset. The repertoires were made available in a free public database intended to serve as a resource for research on the immune response to SARS-CoV-2. Samples came from the ongoing ImmuneRACE study (first 160 participants) plus 1,254 subjects from 6 global collaborators. Nearly every sample came with metadata listing a de-identified subject ID, COVID-19 status, age in years and sex. Where available, HLA class I and class II types were taken from metadata supplied by the sample provider and were not determined by assay-based typing. Results and caveats for the whole study, not just this receptor: How much clinical and demographic metadata was included differed by source and by participant, and the metadata was provided uncurated.

According to the germline V gene, CDR1 reads KGHDR and CDR2 reads SFDVKD. Germline trimming amounts to 3 bases on V and 3 bases on J, with 8 as the count of junction bases outside the gene matches. From its cysteine to its phenylalanine, the CDR3 spans 18 amino acids. Here the CDR3 DNA is all that survives: 54 bases in frame from base 1. Concerning this clone itself: The specificity of this receptor is unknown. Base-call qualities are not available, and no considerably larger clone is one nucleotide away.

Whole blood was collected in K2EDTA tubes by collaborating institutions according to the institutions' own protocols. For TCRbeta analysis, collaborator samples were shipped as frozen whole blood, as isolated PBMCs, or as DNA extracted from either sample type. The immunoSEQ Assay, a bias-controlled multiplex PCR, was used to amplify TCRbeta CDR3 regions from genomic DNA. Concerning the study's data processing: The number of nucleated cells in each sample was estimated by amplification of reference gene primers within the assay. To quantify the absolute abundance of each unique TCRbeta CDR3 rearrangement, sequence reads were collapsed and filtered. For each sample, productive Simpson clonality was calculated as the square root of Simpson's diversity index over productive rearrangements. Entries here come from immuneACCESS through TCRdb and include only in-frame sequences with V and J called. Some clones fail to appear in such tables; in the studies checked, an unresolved V gene covers under half of the shortfall, and the cause of the remainder is unknown. The V and J calls and clone size are taken from that table; D and trimming were inferred from the DNA. Across this sample there are some 300,000 clones, with 75% to 90% seen only once. Together, the top ten hold about 2.3% of the sample.

The TCR was taken from a man aged 18 to 35 with active or convalescent COVID-19. Material: peripheral blood. The sequence is built from TRBV24-1 and TRBJ2-2, and 11 junctional nucleotides match TRBD2. The CDR3 region has the sequence CATSDGNRLAGYTGELFF. The DNA is TGTGCCACCAGTGATGGCAACCGACTAGCGGGATACACCGGGGAGCTGTTTTTT.